This TCR beta chain is drawn from a study of identical twins. A template switching step contributed a universal primer site, while unique molecular identifiers were present in the cDNA. From the 5' RACE reads, TCRdb called clonotypes with MiXCR, one entry per CDR3 protein. The table has hundreds of thousands of distinct CDR3 sequences, over 9% seen once. Trimming stripped 6 bases from V and 2 bases from J, with 13 bases between. There are 15 residues in the CDR3. The germline CDR1 and CDR2 sequences are LGHDT and YNNKEL (reference sequence). Many counts were recorded for this clonotype. In addition, the sample was reused for a study of yellow fever vaccine responses in identical twins. Per that study: Twin vaccine T cell responses reportedly seemed partly convergent, partly personalized.

Sequencing was done on a sample of PBMCs. The sequence was collected from a woman aged 18-29 years in good health. The V and J genes are TRBV3-1 and TRBJ2-2, with unresolved D. The CDR3: CASSNAWQNTGELFF. The CDR3 nucleotides are TGTGCCAGCAGTAATGCTTGGCAAAACACCGGGGAGCTGTTTTTT.